A selection of T cell receptor beta chains follows, all from one sample in a study of molecular identifiers for immune sequencing clone quantification. TCRdb redid the calling of the PCR reads with MiXCR, one entry per CDR3 protein. In the table there are about 630,000 distinct CDR3 sequences, approximately 24% of which are singletons. Sequenced input: naive CD8+ T cells from blood, with Jurkat cell RNA spiked in. Receptors were obtained from a human donor in good health. Some libraries in this study had Jurkat cell RNA spiked in. Both conserved end residues are part of each CDR3.

cdr3_length	v_call	j_call	cdr3_aa
16	TRBV28	TRBJ2-7	CASSPQTGSWTYEQYF
16	TRBV4-3	TRBJ2-3	CASSQDERGVTDTQYF
16	TRBV20-1	TRBJ2-3	CSARGALAGSTDTQYF
18	TRBV5-4	TRBJ2-6	CASSLWDALQSGANVLTF
13	TRBV2	TRBJ1-1	CASRYILNTEAFF
17	TRBV4-3	TRBJ2-6	CASSQDASMSGANVLTF
12	TRBV6-6	TRBJ1-2	CASTSENLGYTF
13	TRBV9	TRBJ2-2	CVSSGEAAGELFF
12	TRBV6-2/TRBV6-3	TRBJ2-3	CASSRPTDTQYF
12	TRBV12-3/TRBV12-4	TRBJ1-2	CASSWGRDRYTF
15	TRBV2	TRBJ2-1	CARRTSGRDYNEQFF
13	TRBV10-3	TRBJ1-1	CAISEWGGTEAFF
20	TRBV5-6	TRBJ2-4	CASSLSLRRGGLVAKNIQYF
16	TRBV6-4	TRBJ2-7	CASSDFSDRVPYEQYF
13	TRBV25-1	TRBJ1-1	CASSEDSDTEAFF
12	TRBV29-1	TRBJ2-2	CRYCTNTGELFF
15	TRBV20-1	TRBJ2-7	CSARDRLAASYEQYF
13	TRBV12-5	TRBJ2-7	CASGFGGGDEQYF
16	TRBV15	TRBJ1-5	CATSRDLGTGRQPQHF
14	TRBV7-2	TRBJ2-7	CASSLDRVQYVQYF
13	TRBV19	TRBJ1-5	CATKQGGNQPQHF
14	TRBV20-1	TRBJ1-2	CSSQPHRGNYGYTF
16	TRBV5-6	TRBJ2-1	CASSSGTVRSYNEQFF
14	TRBV7-9	TRBJ2-3	CASSPGFNTDTQYF
9	TRBV6-2/TRBV6-3	TRBJ2-1	CATGYEQFF
13	TRBV5-1	TRBJ2-7	CASSLDRDYEQYF
15	TRBV9	TRBJ2-1	CASSVVSGPWNEQFF
16	TRBV28	TRBJ2-3	CASSATGLPSTDTQYF
19	TRBV15	TRBJ1-1	CATSRDDWSHFTTNTEAFF